The 13 T cell receptor beta chains presented below share a single source sample, sequenced in a study of PD-1 blockade in classical Hodgkin lymphoma. Clones were read by immunoSEQ multiplex PCR, and TCRdb kept only the in-frame ones, dropping some. The sample carries 57,000 or so clones, 87% recorded once. Time point given: cycle 4 day 1 (C4D1), after more than five weeks of nivolumab. Each patient's relapse followed autologous stem cell transplantation, and brentuximab vedotin exposure varied. Sequencing was performed on peripheral blood mononuclear cells (PBMCs), taken before the fourth cycle of nivolumab. The receptor set was obtained from a human donor with classical Hodgkin lymphoma.

The chain combines TRBV5-1 with TRBJ1-1; no firm D call. V was trimmed by 2 bases and J by 3 bases, leaving 8 bases between them. The germline gives CDR1 SGHRS, CDR2 YFSETQ. The CDR3 runs 13 residues. CDR3 loop: CASSLVQDTEAFF. DNA of the CDR3: TGCGCCAGCAGCTTAGTCCAGGACACTGAAGCTTTCTTT.

This clone has a single count. This chain uses TRBV18 with TRBJ2-3; TRBD2 aligns across 7 bases. Looked up from germline, CDR1 is KGHSH and CDR2 is LQKENI. The CDR3 sequence is 15 residues long. V shed 6 bases, J shed 4 bases, and the junction held 10 bases outside the gene matches. The CDR3 loop is CASSLSGPNADTQYF. The CDR3 DNA follows: TGTGCCAGCTCCCTTAGCGGGCCTAACGCAGATACGCAGTATTTT. Complete variable domain (other parts from reference TRBV18 and TRBJ2-3): NAGVMQNPRHLVRRRGQEARLRCSPMKGHSHVYWYRQLPEEGLKFMVYLQKENIIDESGMPKERFSAEFPKEGPSILRIQQVVRGDSAAYFCASSLSGPNADTQYFGPGTRLTVL.

The sample holds a few counts of this clone. J is TRBJ2-7 and V is TRBV15; 10 positions match TRBD1. The CDR3 consists of 15 residues. The V segment lost 0 bases and the J segment 5 bases; nucleotides outside the gene matches: 4. The germline CDR1 and CDR2 sequences are LNHNV and YYDKDF (reference sequence). The CDR3 loop reads CATSRDLGQGHEQYF. The DNA for the CDR3 is TGTGCCACCAGCAGAGATCTGGGACAGGGGCACGAGCAGTACTTC.

The genes are TRBV19 and TRBJ1-1, with 7 bases fitting TRBD1. J gave up 3 bases and V 1 base, and 11 bases lay outside the gene matches. CDR3 size: 17 residues. The germline V gene has CDR1 LNHDA and CDR2 SQIVND (reference sequence). The CDR3: CASSIALGNRGDTEAFF. The CDR3 nucleotides are TGTGCCAGTAGTATAGCTTTGGGGAACAGGGGCGACACTGAAGCTTTCTTT.

V gene TRBV7-3 combines with J gene TRBJ2-2, with 8 bases identical to TRBD1. Germline CDR1 reads SGHTA; CDR2 reads FQGTGA. Unmatched junction bases numbered 21, after V lost 4 bases and J lost 2 bases. The CDR3 length is 21 residues. The CDR3 sequence: CASSSNKGAVGGQGNTGELFF. DNA of the CDR3: TGTGCCAGCAGCTCGAACAAAGGAGCAGTCGGCGGACAGGGAAACACCGGGGAGCTGTTTTTT.

Comment on this clone: Other nucleotide sequences in the sample specify the same CDR3. V usage is TRBV5-1 and J usage is TRBJ1-1; 7 positions agree with TRBD1. From germline, CDR1 is SGHRS and CDR2 YFSETQ. The CDR3 has 15 residues. The junction had 8 bases not matched to a gene; V was cut back by 4 bases and J by 2 bases. The CDR3, as DNA: TGCGCCAGCAGCGCCTGGACAGGAGGTAACACTGAAGCTTTCTTT. As protein: CASSAWTGGNTEAFF. The full variable domain, rest sourced from reference TRBV5-1 and TRBJ1-1, is KAGVTQTPRYLIKTRGQQVTLSCSPISGHRSVSWYQQTPGQGLQFLFEYFSETQRNKGNFPGRFSGRQFSNSRSEMNVSTLELGDSALYLCASSAWTGGNTEAFFGQGTRLTVV.

This clone has just one count. The chain recombines TRBV7-2 with TRBJ1-1; perhaps TRBD1 as D (6 bases). This CDR3 comprises 15 residues. Germline CDR1 and CDR2: SGHTA and FQGNSA. With 6 bases removed from V and 1 base from J, the gap between germline ends came to 15 bases. CDR3 sequence: CASRRVEGGNTEAFF. CDR3 in DNA: TGTGCCAGCAGAAGAGTTGAGGGGGGGAACACTGAAGCTTTCTTT. Variable domain in full (rest from reference TRBV7-2 and TRBJ1-1): GAGVSQSPSNKVTEKGKDVELRCDPISGHTALYWYRQSLGQGLEFLIYFQGNSAPDKSGLPSDRFSAERTGGSVSTLTIQRTQQEDSAVYLCASRRVEGGNTEAFFGQGTRLTVV.

This chain joins TRBV28 and TRBJ1-5, with TRBD1 as a possible D gene (5 bases). The CDR3 runs 17 residues. Trimming cost V 5 bases and J 1 base, with 18 bases left between them. The germline V gene encodes CDR1 MDHEN and CDR2 SYDVKM. DNA for the CDR3: TGTGCCAGCAGTCCTTGGGAGGGGCGCGGAAGCAATCAGCCCCAGCATTTT. This encodes CASSPWEGRGSNQPQHF.

The V and J genes are TRBV4-1 and TRBJ1-1, with 8 bases fitting TRBD1. V lost 3 bases and J lost 0; bases outside the gene matches: 3. Germline V gene data show CDR1 as MGHRA and CDR2 as YSYEKL. The CDR3 totals 15 residues. The CDR3 region has the DNA TGCGCCAGCAGCCAGGGACAGGAGATGAACACTGAAGCTTTCTTT. This translates into CASSQGQEMNTEAFF.

V and J are TRBV7-9 and TRBJ1-2; D gene ambiguous. Trimming took off 4 bases at V and 6 bases at J, with 12 bases between the two ends. The CDR3 is made up of 13 amino acids. CDR1 is SEHNR and CDR2 is FQNEAQ in the germline V gene (reference sequence). CDR3 coding DNA: TGTGCCAGCAGCTCAACAACTTACGATGGCTACACCTTC. Translation gives CASSSTTYDGYTF.

The rearrangement uses TRBV6-6 and TRBJ1-1; D is ambiguous. Trimming cost V 2 bases and J 2 bases, with 9 bases left between them. Germline CDR1 reads MNHNY; CDR2 reads SVGAGI (reference sequence). This CDR3 is 14 amino acids long. CDR3 coding DNA: TGTGCCAGCAGTTACCGCGACGGAAACACTGAAGCTTTCTTT. As protein: CASSYRDGNTEAFF.

The chain recombines TRBV30 with TRBJ1-1; D gene unclear. The length of the CDR3 is 14 residues. Germline lookup yields CDR1 GTSNPN and CDR2 SVGIG (reference sequence). Trimming shortened V by 0 bases and J by 11 bases, and 19 bases separated the two germline ends. As DNA, the CDR3 is TGTGCCTGGAGTGTACAACGTTCCCAGGCGCGGGCTTTCTTT. Translating gives CAWSVQRSQARAFF.

This chain connects TRBV5-1 to TRBJ1-1; no definite D call. CDR3 length: 14 residues. Between the trimmed V and J ends, which lost 0 bases and 0 bases, there was a span of 6 bases. Per the germline V gene, CDR1 is SGHRS and CDR2 is YFSETQ. The DNA of the CDR3 is TGCGCCAGCAGCTTGGGGGTTATGAACACTGAAGCTTTCTTT. Protein: CASSLGVMNTEAFF.